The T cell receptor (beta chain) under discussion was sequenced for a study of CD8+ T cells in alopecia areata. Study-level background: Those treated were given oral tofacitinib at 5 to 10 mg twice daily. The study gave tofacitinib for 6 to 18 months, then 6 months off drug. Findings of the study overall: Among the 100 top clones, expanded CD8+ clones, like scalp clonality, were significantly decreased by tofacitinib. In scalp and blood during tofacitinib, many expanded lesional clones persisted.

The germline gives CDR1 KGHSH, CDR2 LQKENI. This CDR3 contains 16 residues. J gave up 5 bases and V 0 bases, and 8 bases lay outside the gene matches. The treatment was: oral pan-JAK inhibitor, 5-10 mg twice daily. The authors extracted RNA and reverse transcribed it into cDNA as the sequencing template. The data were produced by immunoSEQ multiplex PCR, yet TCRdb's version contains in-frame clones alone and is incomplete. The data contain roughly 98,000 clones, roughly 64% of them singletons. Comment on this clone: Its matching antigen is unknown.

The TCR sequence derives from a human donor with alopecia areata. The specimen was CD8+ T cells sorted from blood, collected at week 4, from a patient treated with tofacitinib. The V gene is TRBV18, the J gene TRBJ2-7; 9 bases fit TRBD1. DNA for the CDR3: TGTGCCAGCTCACCACCCCAACAGGGGGCGCAAAACGAGCAGTACTTC. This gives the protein CASSPPQQGAQNEQYF.